These T cell receptor beta chains were read from a single sample in a study of beta chain features in type 1 diabetes. Profiled with immunoSEQ multiplex PCR; TCRdb holds only in-frame clones, not every one. The sample shows some 640,000 clones, 11% to 15% of them seen only once. The sample comprised naive CD4+ T cells from blood. All receptors derive from a man aged 18 to 29 with type 1 diabetes. Both conserved end residues are part of each CDR3. D genes are given only for firm matches. Where a row states a size, it is once, few, many or the class of an expanded clone; other rows omit it.

j_gene | d_gene | v_gene | abundance | CDR3nt | CDR3aa
TRBJ1-1 | TRBD1 | TRBV29-1 | . | TGCAGCGTGGCAAAGACAGGGGGATGGACTGAAGCTTTCTTT | CSVAKTGGWTEAFF
TRBJ1-5 | TRBD1 | TRBV5-1 | few | TGCGCCAGCAGCCCGGGACAGGGCAGCAATCAGCCCCAGCATTTT | CASSPGQGSNQPQHF
TRBJ2-7 | . | TRBV21-1 | few | TGTGCCAGCAACAGGGATAGCTACGAGCAGTACTTC | CASNRDSYEQYF
TRBJ1-5 | . | TRBV7-9 | . | TGTGCCAGCAGCCCCGGGGGGTATAGCAATCAGCCCCAGCATTTT | CASSPGGYSNQPQHF
TRBJ1-1 | . | TRBV15 | . | TGTGCCACCAGCAGAGAGTCGGTACAGAGACCGAACACTGAAGCTTTCTTT | CATSRESVQRPNTEAFF
TRBJ1-4 | . | TRBV11-2 | few | TGTGCCAGCAGCTTAGATCAATGGCAGGTCCATGAAAAACTGTTTTTT | CASSLDQWQVHEKLFF
TRBJ2-1 | . | TRBV7-2 | . | TGTGCCAGCAGCCTCAAGGGCGGGGTCAATGAGCAGTTCTTC | CASSLKGGVNEQFF
TRBJ1-2 | . | TRBV9 | few | TGTGCCAGCAGCGTAGTATCCGGTGGCTACACCTTC | CASSVVSGGYTF
TRBJ2-5 | TRBD2 | TRBV5-4 | few | TGTGCCACCCGGGAACGGGGGGGATCACAAGAGACCCAGTACTTC | CATRERGGSQETQYF
TRBJ1-5 | . | TRBV29-1 | many | TGCAGCGCTGGGGCGGGGGATGGGAGAGCCCAGCATTTT | CSAGAGDGRAQHF
TRBJ2-1 | . | TRBV18 | few | TGTGCCAGCTCACCAGCTACGGACACGAATGAGCAGTTCTTC | CASSPATDTNEQFF
TRBJ2-7 | . | TRBV5-1 | few | TGCGCCAGCAGCCCCCTCGCAGGGCAGGCCTACGAGCAGTACTTC | CASSPLAGQAYEQYF
TRBJ2-5 | TRBD1 | TRBV6-1 | few | TGTGCCAGCAGTGAAGCTGGGACAGCCAAAGAGACCCAGTACTTC | CASSEAGTAKETQYF
TRBJ2-3 | . | TRBV30 | few | TGTGCCTGGAGTGTCGGGGGCCCAGATACGCAGTATTTT | CAWSVGGPDTQYF
TRBJ1-5 | . | TRBV11-2 | . | TGTGCCAGCAGCTTAGATACACGTCAGCCCCAGCATTTT | CASSLDTRQPQHF
TRBJ2-2 | . | TRBV14 | . | TGTGCCAGCAGCCGCCTGGCAGGGGTGCGCACCGGGGAGCTGTTTTTT | CASSRLAGVRTGELFF
TRBJ2-5 | . | TRBV11-2 | . | TGTGCCAGCAGCTTAGGGACAGCTCAAGAGACCCAGTACTTC | CASSLGTAQETQYF
TRBJ1-4 | TRBD1 | TRBV27 | . | TGTGCCAGCAGTCGAACCCACAGGGGTCCTAATGAAAAACTGTTTTTT | CASSRTHRGPNEKLFF
TRBJ2-1 | TRBD2 | TRBV23-1 | . | TGCGCCAGCAGTCCACCCAGACTAGCGGGGAGCAATGAGCAGTTCTTC | CASSPPRLAGSNEQFF
TRBJ1-4 | TRBD1 | TRBV5-6 | . | TGTGCCAGCAGCACTACTGTGACAGGGCGAGAAAAACTGTTTTTT | CASSTTVTGREKLFF
TRBJ2-3 | . | TRBV5-1 | once | TGCGCCAGCAGCTGGGGACATTACACAGATACGCAGTATTTT | CASSWGHYTDTQYF
TRBJ1-2 | . | TRBV7-2 | . | TGTGCCAGCAGCTTAGCGCCGGGGCAGGGCTATGGCTACACCTTC | CASSLAPGQGYGYTF
TRBJ1-2 | TRBD1 | TRBV5-4 | few | TGTGCCAGCAGGAGGGGGCTCGATGGCTACACCTTC | CASRRGLDGYTF
TRBJ2-5 | . | TRBV7-9 | few | TGTGCCAGCAGCTTATCAATGGGAGAGCCCCAAGAGACCCAGTACTTC | CASSLSMGEPQETQYF
TRBJ2-5 | . | TRBV29-1 | few | TGCAGCGTTGAACCCCCGCTGGAAGAGACCCAGTACTTC | CSVEPPLEETQYF
TRBJ2-1 | TRBD1 | TRBV7-2 | . | TGTGCCAGCAGGGGACAGGAGAGCTCCTACAATGAGCAGTTCTTC | CASRGQESSYNEQFF
TRBJ2-7 | . | TRBV30 | few | TGTGCCTGGAGTGCTTTTGTGGTGGGAGAGCAGTACTTC | CAWSAFVVGEQYF
TRBJ2-2 | TRBD1 | TRBV27 | . | TGTGCCAGCAGTGGGATCCATCGGGACAGAAAGAACACCGGGGAGCTGTTTTTT | CASSGIHRDRKNTGELFF
TRBJ1-5 | . | TRBV30 | . | TGTGCCTGGAGTGTGGGGTACAATCAGCCCCAGCATTTT | CAWSVGYNQPQHF
TRBJ2-5 | . | TRBV6-1 | few | TGTGCCAGCAGCGAAACCCGCAGAAGGGATGGCCAGTACTTC | CASSETRRRDGQYF
TRBJ1-1 | TRBD1 | TRBV5-1 | few | TGCGCCAGCAGCTCGACTGACAGGGGGGCCACTGAAGCTTTCTTT | CASSSTDRGATEAFF
TRBJ2-1 | . | TRBV21-1 | . | TGTGCCAGCAGCACAAACCGGGACCCCGACAATGAGCAGTTCTTC | CASSTNRDPDNEQFF
TRBJ1-1 | . | TRBV5-1 | few | TGCGCCAGCAGTTCTTCCTTGGGGGTGAGGGAAGCTTTCTTT | CASSSSLGVREAFF